The rows below give T cell receptor beta chains drawn from one sample of a study of blood T cell repertoires in COVID-19. TCRdb keeps only in-frame clones here, not all; method: immunoSEQ multiplex PCR. The data hold about 310,000 clones, with roughly 90% observed a single time. Sequences were obtained from PBMCs or T cells enriched from blood (not recorded which). Receptors were obtained from a woman between 18 and 30 years old with acute COVID-19. Each CDR3 is given without its conserved first and last residue.

V gene: TRBV7-2
J gene: TRBJ1-1
CDR3 protein: ASSLMGRGNTEAF

V gene: TRBV6-1
J gene: TRBJ2-1
CDR3 protein: ASGEAGPGKSGRKNEQF

V gene: TRBV7-9
J gene: TRBJ2-1
CDR3 protein: ASSQVQGLAGGTYNEQF

V gene: TRBV10-3
J gene: TRBJ2-1
CDR3 protein: AISESGGESYNEQF

V gene: TRBV12-3/TRBV12-4
J gene: TRBJ2-7
CDR3 protein: ASSIRERAEQY

V gene: TRBV3-1/TRBV3-2
J gene: TRBJ2-5
CDR3 protein: ASSLAGGGETQY

V gene: TRBV3-1/TRBV3-2
J gene: TRBJ2-1
CDR3 protein: ASSQGGSDYNEQF

V gene: TRBV14
J gene: TRBJ1-1
CDR3 protein: ASSQPLGQGGATTEAF

V gene: TRBV28
J gene: TRBJ1-4
CDR3 protein: ASSSTTGGGEKLF

V gene: TRBV19
J gene: TRBJ1-5
CDR3 protein: ASGNRGQPQH

V gene: TRBV28
J gene: TRBJ1-2
CDR3 protein: ASREDRGKGYT

V gene: TRBV11-3
J gene: TRBJ1-1
CDR3 protein: ASSWGGLDTEAF

V gene: TRBV28
J gene: TRBJ2-7
CDR3 protein: ASSLGASGQTYEQY

V gene: TRBV11-2
J gene: TRBJ2-7
CDR3 protein: ASSFVRGLKGWY

V gene: TRBV29-1
J gene: TRBJ1-2
CDR3 protein: SVAGQGTLGGYT

V gene: TRBV5-6
J gene: TRBJ2-1
CDR3 protein: ASSALAGGGFGEQF

V gene: TRBV30
J gene: TRBJ1-2
CDR3 protein: AWSVNDRGSNGYT

V gene: TRBV9
J gene: TRBJ2-2
CDR3 protein: ASSVGTVLNTGELF

V gene: TRBV28
J gene: TRBJ1-1
CDR3 protein: ASSLVRVNTEAF

V gene: TRBV3-1/TRBV3-2
J gene: TRBJ1-5
CDR3 protein: ASSQGLGAQPQH

V gene: TRBV28
J gene: TRBJ1-5
CDR3 protein: ASSSSGGLGNQPQH

V gene: TRBV11-1
J gene: TRBJ2-2
CDR3 protein: ASSLGGLGNTGELF

V gene: TRBV6-1
J gene: TRBJ2-7
CDR3 protein: ASSEVSRAHEQY

V gene: TRBV10-1
J gene: TRBJ1-1
CDR3 protein: ASSLTGTGGEAF

V gene: TRBV19
J gene: TRBJ1-5
CDR3 protein: ASRQGARQPQH

V gene: TRBV2
J gene: TRBJ1-5
CDR3 protein: ASRLNGGLGNQPQH

V gene: TRBV28
J gene: TRBJ2-5
CDR3 protein: ASSRDSLETQY